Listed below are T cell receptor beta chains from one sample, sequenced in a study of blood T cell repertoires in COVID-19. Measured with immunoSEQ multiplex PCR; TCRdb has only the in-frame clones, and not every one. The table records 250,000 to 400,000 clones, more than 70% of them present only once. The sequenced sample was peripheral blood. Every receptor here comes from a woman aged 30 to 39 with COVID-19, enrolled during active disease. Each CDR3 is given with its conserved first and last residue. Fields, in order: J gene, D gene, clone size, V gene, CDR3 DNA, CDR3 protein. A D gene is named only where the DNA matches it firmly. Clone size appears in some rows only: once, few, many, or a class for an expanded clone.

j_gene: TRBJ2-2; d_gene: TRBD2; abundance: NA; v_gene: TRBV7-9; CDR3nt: TGTGCCAGCAGCTTACCCGAGCGGGGGCAGACCGGGGAGCTGTTTTTT; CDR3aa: CASSLPERGQTGELFF
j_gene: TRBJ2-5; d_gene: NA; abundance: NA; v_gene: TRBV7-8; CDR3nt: TGTGCCAGCAGCTTCTCCCAAGAGACCCAGTACTTC; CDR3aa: CASSFSQETQYF
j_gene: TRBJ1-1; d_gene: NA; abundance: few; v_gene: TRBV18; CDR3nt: TGTGCCAGCTCACCGGGGACTGGGTTGCTGAACACTGAAGCTTTCTTT; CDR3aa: CASSPGTGLLNTEAFF
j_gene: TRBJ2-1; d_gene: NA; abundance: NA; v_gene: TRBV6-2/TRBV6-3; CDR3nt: TGTGCCAGCAGTTACTCTATCTACTCCTACAATGAGCAGTTCTTC; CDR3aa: CASSYSIYSYNEQFF
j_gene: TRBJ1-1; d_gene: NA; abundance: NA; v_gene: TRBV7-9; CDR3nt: TGTGCCAGCAGAAAGGGGCACACTGAAGCTTTCTTT; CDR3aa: CASRKGHTEAFF
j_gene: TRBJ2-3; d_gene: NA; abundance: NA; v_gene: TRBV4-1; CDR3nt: TGCGCCAGCAGCCCAAGCAGGGAGGCAGATACGCAGTATTTT; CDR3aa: CASSPSREADTQYF
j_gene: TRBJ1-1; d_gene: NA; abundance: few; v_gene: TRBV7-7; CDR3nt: TGTGCTAGCAGCTCTGATGAGGGAACCCCTGAAGCTTTCTTT; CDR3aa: CASSSDEGTPEAFF
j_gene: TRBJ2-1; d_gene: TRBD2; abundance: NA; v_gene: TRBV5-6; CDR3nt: TGTGCCAGCAGCTTTAAGACTAGCGCCTACAATGAGCAGTTCTTC; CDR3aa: CASSFKTSAYNEQFF
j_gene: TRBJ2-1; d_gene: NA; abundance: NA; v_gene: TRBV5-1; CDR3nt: TGCGCCAGCAGCCTAGAGCTAGCGTCCTACAATGAGCAGTTCTTC; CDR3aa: CASSLELASYNEQFF
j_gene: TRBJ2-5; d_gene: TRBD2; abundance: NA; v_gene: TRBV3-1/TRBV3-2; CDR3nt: TGTGCCAGCAGCCAGAGTTCGGGGGGGCCCCAAGAGACCCAGTACTTC; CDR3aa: CASSQSSGGPQETQYF
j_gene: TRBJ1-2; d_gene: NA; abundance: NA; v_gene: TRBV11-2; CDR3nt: TGTGCCAGCAGCCCGCAGGCGGGGCTCGGCTATGGCTACACCTTC; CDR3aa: CASSPQAGLGYGYTF
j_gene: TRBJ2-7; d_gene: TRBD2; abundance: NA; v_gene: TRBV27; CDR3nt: TGTGCCAGCAGTTCGCCAGCGGGACTCTTCTACGAGCAGTACTTC; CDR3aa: CASSSPAGLFYEQYF
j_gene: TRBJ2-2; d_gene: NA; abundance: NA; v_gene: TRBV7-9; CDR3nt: TGTGCCAGCAGCTCCCTAGTGGGGGCTGGAACCGGGGAGCTGTTTTTT; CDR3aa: CASSSLVGAGTGELFF
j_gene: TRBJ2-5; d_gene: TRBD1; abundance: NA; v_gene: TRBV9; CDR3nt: TGTGCCAGCAGCGCCAGAGCAGGGACAGAAGAGACCCAGTACTTC; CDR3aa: CASSARAGTEETQYF
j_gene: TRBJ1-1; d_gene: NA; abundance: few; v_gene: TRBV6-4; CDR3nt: TGTGCCAGCAGTGACGGGTGGGGCGCGAACACTGAAGCTTTCTTT; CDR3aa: CASSDGWGANTEAFF
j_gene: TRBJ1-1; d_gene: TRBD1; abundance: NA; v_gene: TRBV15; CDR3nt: TGTGCCACCAGCAGAGACGGGACAGGGGGAAGTGAAGCTTTCTTT; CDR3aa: CATSRDGTGGSEAFF
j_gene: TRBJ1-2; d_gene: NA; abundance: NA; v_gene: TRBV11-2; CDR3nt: TGTGCCAGCAGCTCGGTCCTGCTGCCGGGCTACACCTTC; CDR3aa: CASSSVLLPGYTF
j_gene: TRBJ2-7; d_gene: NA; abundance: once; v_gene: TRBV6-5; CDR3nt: TGTGCCAGCAGGATAAATACAGGGACCGAGCAGTACTTC; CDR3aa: CASRINTGTEQYF
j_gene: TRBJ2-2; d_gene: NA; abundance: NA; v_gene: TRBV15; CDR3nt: TGTGCCACCAGCCCAGCGGGCAGGGTTGGCGGGGAGCTGTTTTTT; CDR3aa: CATSPAGRVGGELFF
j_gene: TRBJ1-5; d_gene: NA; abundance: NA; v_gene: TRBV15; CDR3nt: TGTGCCACCAGCAGAGATCAACAGCCCCAGCATTTT; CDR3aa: CATSRDQQPQHF
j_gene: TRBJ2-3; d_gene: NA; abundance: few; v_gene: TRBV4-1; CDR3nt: TGCGCCAGCAGCCAAGGCCCGGGGGGCACAGATACGCAGTATTTT; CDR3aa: CASSQGPGGTDTQYF
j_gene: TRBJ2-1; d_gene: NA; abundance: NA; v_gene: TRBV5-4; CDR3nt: TGTGCCAGCAGCTCACAGACAGGGAGGCTAAACAATGAGCAGTTCTTC; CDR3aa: CASSSQTGRLNNEQFF
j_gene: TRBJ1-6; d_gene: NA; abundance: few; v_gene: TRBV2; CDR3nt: TGTGCCAGCAGTGAGGGCAGACGAAATTCACCCCTCCACTTT; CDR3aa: CASSEGRRNSPLHF
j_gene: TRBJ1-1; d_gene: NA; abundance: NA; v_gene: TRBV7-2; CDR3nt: TGTGCCAGCGCCCGCTTAGGACTCACTGAAGCTTTCTTT; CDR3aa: CASARLGLTEAFF
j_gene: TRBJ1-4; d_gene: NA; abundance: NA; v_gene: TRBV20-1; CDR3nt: TGCAGTGCCCCCGGACAGACAGAACTGTTTTTT; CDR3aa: CSAPGQTELFF
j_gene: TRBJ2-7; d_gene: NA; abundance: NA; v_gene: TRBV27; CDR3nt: TGTGCCAGCAGTTTATCCGGCGGAGGAAGCTCCTACGAGCAGTACTTC; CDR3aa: CASSLSGGGSSYEQYF
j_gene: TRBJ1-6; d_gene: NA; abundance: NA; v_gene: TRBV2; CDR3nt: TGTGCCAGCAGTGTCGGTGGGGGGAATTCACCCCTCCACTTT; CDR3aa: CASSVGGGNSPLHF
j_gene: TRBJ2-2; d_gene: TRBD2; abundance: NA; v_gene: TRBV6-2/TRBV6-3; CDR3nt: TGTGCCAGCAGTTACGGGGCGCGGGGGGGCTTCACCGGGGAGCTGTTTTTT; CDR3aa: CASSYGARGGFTGELFF
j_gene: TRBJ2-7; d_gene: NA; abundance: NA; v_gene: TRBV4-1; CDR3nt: TGCGCCAGCAGCCAAGAGGGGGACTCCTTCTACGAGCAGTACTTC; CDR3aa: CASSQEGDSFYEQYF
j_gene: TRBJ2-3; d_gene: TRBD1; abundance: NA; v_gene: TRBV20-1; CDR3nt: TGCAGTGCTAGTGGGCTGGGACAGGGTAACCCAGATACGCAGTATTTT; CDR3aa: CSASGLGQGNPDTQYF
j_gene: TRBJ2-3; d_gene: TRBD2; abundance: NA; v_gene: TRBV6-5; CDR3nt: TGTGCCAGCAGTTATGGGCGGGGGGACACAGATACGCAGTATTTT; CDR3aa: CASSYGRGDTDTQYF
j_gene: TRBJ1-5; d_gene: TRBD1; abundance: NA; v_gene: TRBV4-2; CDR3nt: TGTGCCAGCAGCTATGGACAGGGTGCGGAGCCCCAGCATTTT; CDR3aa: CASSYGQGAEPQHF
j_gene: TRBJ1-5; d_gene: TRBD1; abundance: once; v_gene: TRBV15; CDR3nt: TGTGCCACCGGGACAGGGTCCCATCAGCCCCAGCATTTT; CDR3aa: CATGTGSHQPQHF
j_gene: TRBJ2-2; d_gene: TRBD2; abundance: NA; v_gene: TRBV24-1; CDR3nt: TGTGCCACTCAACTAGCGGTTAGCACCGGGGAGCTGTTTTTT; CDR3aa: CATQLAVSTGELFF
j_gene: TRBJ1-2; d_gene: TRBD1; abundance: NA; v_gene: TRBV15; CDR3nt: TGTGCCACCAGCGGTACTATGGGGACAGGGGATGGCTACACCTTC; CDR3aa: CATSGTMGTGDGYTF
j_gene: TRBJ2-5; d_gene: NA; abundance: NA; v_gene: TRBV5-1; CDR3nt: TGCGCCAGCAGCTTGGAACAGGGCAGGGGGACCCAGTACTTC; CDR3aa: CASSLEQGRGTQYF
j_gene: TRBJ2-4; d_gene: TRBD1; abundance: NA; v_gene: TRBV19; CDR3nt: TGTGCCAGTGCACAGGGGTTAGCCAAAAACATTCAGTACTTC; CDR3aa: CASAQGLAKNIQYF
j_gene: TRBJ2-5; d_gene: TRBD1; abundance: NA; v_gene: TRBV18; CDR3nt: TGTGCCAGCTCAAACAGGGGCACGGAAGAGACCCAGTACTTC; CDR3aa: CASSNRGTEETQYF
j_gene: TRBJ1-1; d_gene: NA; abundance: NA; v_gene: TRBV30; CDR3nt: TGTGCCTGCTCGAGGAGTTTTGAAGCTTTCTTT; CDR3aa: CACSRSFEAFF